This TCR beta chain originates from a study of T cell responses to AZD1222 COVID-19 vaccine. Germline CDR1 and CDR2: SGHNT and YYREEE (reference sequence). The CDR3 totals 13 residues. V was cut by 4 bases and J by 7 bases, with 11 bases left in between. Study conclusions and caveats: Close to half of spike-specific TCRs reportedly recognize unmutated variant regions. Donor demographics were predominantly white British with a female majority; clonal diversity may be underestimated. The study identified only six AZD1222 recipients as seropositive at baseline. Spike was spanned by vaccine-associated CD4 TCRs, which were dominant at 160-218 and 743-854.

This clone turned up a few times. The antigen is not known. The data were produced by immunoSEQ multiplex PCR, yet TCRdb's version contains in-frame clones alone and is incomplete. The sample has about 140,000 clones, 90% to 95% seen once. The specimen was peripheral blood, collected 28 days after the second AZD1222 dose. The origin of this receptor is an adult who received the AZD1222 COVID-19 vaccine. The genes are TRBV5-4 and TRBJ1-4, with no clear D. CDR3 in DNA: TGTGCCAGCAGCGTGTTTCCAGCTGAAAAACTGTTTTTT. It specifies CASSVFPAEKLFF.